This TCR beta chain derives from a study of blood T cell repertoires in COVID-19. As for the study in general: COVID-19 samples collected from the United States, Italy and Spain covered acute and convalescent phases. Sources were T cells, B-cell-depleted T cells, or PBMCs; the material itself was cDNA or gDNA.

The J segment lost 5 bases and the V segment lost 5 bases, leaving 9 bases of the junction unmatched. This CDR3 region has 15 residues. The germline CDR1 and CDR2 sequences are SNHLY and FYNNEI. Seattle's cohort entered during active infection and was followed longitudinally. Original processing methods: Reference gene primer amplification in the assay estimated nucleated cell counts. Produced via immunoSEQ multiplex PCR; TCRdb's table is partial and in-frame only. From that table come the V and J calls and clone size; the DNA was used to work out D and trimming. The table lists nearly 90,000 clones, less than 95% of them singletons, with roughly 7% in the top ten.

The material sequenced was peripheral blood. This sequence originates from a man between 18 and 35 years old with COVID-19, enrolled during active disease. The V call is TRBV2, the J call TRBJ2-5; 9 bases are shared with TRBD2. The CDR3 nucleotides read TGTGCCAGCAGTTTGAGCGGGAGGCCTGGGGAGACCCAGTACTTC. As protein: CASSLSGRPGETQYF. The variable domain in full, completed from reference TRBV2 and TRBJ2-5, reads EPEVTQTPSHQVTQMGQEVILRCVPISNHLYFYWYRQILGQKVEFLVSFYNNEISEKSEIFDDQFSVERPDGSNFTLKIRSTKLEDSAMYFCASSLSGRPGETQYFGPGTRLLVL.